The subject of this entry is one T cell receptor (beta chain). Its antigen is currently unknown. The data were obtained in a study of beta chain features in type 1 diabetes. Sorting gave populations that all exceeded 95% purity. General study results and limits: Highly expressing activated T cells could be over-counted with a cDNA template. TCRB CDR3 length was moderately but significantly reduced in all four CD4+ subsets of Type 1 diabetes patients. Compared to healthy donors, patients appeared to have naive, central memory and Treg TCRB repertoires that were more alike.

The germline V gene encodes CDR1 GTSNPN and CDR2 SVGIG (reference sequence). V dropped 3 bases and J dropped 14 bases, with 16 bases sitting between them. This CDR3 contains 11 residues. Every bit of the isolated RNA underwent reverse transcription, so sequencing read expressed TCRB transcripts. Some clones are missing from TCRdb's copy, which holds only in-frame ones; the method was immunoSEQ multiplex PCR. Of about 640,000 clones in the sample, 9.5% to 15% were seen once. V and J are TRBV30 and TRBJ2-5, with no clear D. This receptor was taken from a man aged 25-40 years with type 1 diabetes. The sequencing input was naive CD4+ T cells from blood. The CDR3 nucleotides read TGTGCCTGGAGCCTATCCACCAGACGATACTTC. This sequence encodes CAWSLSTRRYF.